What follows are 23 T cell receptor beta chains derived from one specimen sequenced in a study of response to subunit inactivated influenza vaccine (dated by TCRdb to the late 2010s). Library creation used RT-PCR. TCRdb lists the instrument as Illumina HiSeq 2500. TCRdb redid the processing of the public reads, applying fastp at Q25 and MiXCR, and retained in-frame beta chains. Entries are consolidated by CDR3 protein sequence, retaining the most common genes and DNA. Recorded for this sample are hundreds of thousands of distinct CDR3 sequences; about 7.6% of them occurred a single time. The ten top clones hold about an eighth of the sample. The sequences come from PBMCs from blood, collected around 25 months after vaccination. Every receptor here comes from a man between 50 and 70 years old who received an inactivated influenza vaccine. Donor details come from another sample of the same person, matched by shared clones.

This clonotype was counted only a few times. The chain combines TRBV5-1 with TRBJ1-4, with unresolved D. Germline V lookup: CDR1 SGHRS, CDR2 YFSETQ. Trimming stripped 0 bases from V and 8 bases from J, with 11 bases between. The CDR3 is 14 amino acids. The CDR3 DNA sequence: TGCGCCAGCAGCTTGGGCAAGGAAGGCGAAAAACTGTTTTTT. This sequence encodes CASSLGKEGEKLFF.

The rearrangement links TRBV29-1 to TRBJ2-6; D may be TRBD1 (6 bases). Germline V gives CDR1 SQVTM, CDR2 ANQGSEA. The CDR3 extends over 16 amino acids. V was pared by 6 bases and J by 3 bases, with 18 bases between. DNA for the CDR3: TGCAGCGTGTCAGGGGTTCAAACGTATGGGGCCAACGTCCTGACTTTC. Encoded protein: CSVSGVQTYGANVLTF.

On this clonotype: This may be a read error: a much more frequent sequence differs by one nucleotide. This chain links TRBV6-1 with TRBJ2-7, with 7 bases aligning to TRBD2. Germline assignment: CDR1 MNHNS and CDR2 SASEGT. This CDR3 has 14 residues. The CDR3: CAGSLGRGSYEQYF. CDR3 DNA sequence: TGTGCCGGCAGTCTAGGGAGGGGCTCCTACGAGCAGTACTTC.

This clonotype was picked up many times. This chain uses TRBV27 with TRBJ2-3; D is perhaps TRBD2 (6 bases). The CDR3 loop spans 15 amino acids. CDR1 and CDR2 from the germline V gene are MNHEY and SMNVEV (reference sequence). Deletions cut 4 bases from V and 0 bases from J, with 11 bases between. The CDR3 spells CASSSSGTSTDTQYF. The CDR3 DNA sequence: TGTGCCAGCAGTTCCTCCGGGACTAGCACAGATACGCAGTATTTT.

The chain employs TRBV10-3 and TRBJ1-3, with a weak D call TRBD1 (5 bases). CDR3 length: 16 amino acids. V lost 0 bases and J lost 2, with 11 bases in between. Germline V lookup: CDR1 ENHRY, CDR2 SYGVKD. As DNA, the CDR3 is TGTGCCATCAGTGAGTCATCAGGGCAGGCTGGAAACACCATATATTTT. This codes for CAISESSGQAGNTIYF.

The V gene is TRBV5-5, the J gene TRBJ2-3; D possibly corresponds to TRBD2 (6 bases). Trimming took 2 bases from V and 4 from J, leaving 14 bases between them. The CDR3 runs 15 residues. Looked up from germline, CDR1 is SGHKS and CDR2 is YYEKEE (reference sequence). CDR3 sequence reads: CASSFKRESADTQYF. CDR3 coding DNA: TGTGCCAGCAGCTTTAAACGGGAGTCCGCAGATACGCAGTATTTT.

This clonotype was seen at least ten times. V usage is TRBV16 and J usage is TRBJ2-5; TRBD2 might be the D (5 bases). Germline values: CDR1 KGHSY, CDR2 FQNENV. Trimming left V 0 bases short and J 5 bases short, with 13 bases between. This CDR3 comprises 15 residues. As DNA, the CDR3 is TGTGCCAGCAGCCAATCCCGAGGGCTCGGGGAGACCCAGTACTTC. Amino acids: CASSQSRGLGETQYF.

V and J are TRBV9 and TRBJ2-2; 9 nucleotides match TRBD2. Trimming at V came to 1 base and at J to 1 base, leaving 2 bases not matched to a gene. The CDR3 loop spans 16 amino acids. Germline values: CDR1 SGDLS, CDR2 YYNGEE. This chain's CDR3 is CASSVRTSVNTGELFF. The CDR3 bases are TGTGCCAGCAGCGTAAGGACTAGCGTGAACACCGGGGAGCTGTTTTTT.

In this sample, this clonotype turned up a few times. This chain connects TRBV27 to TRBJ2-1; 10 positions agree with TRBD2. V was pared by 6 bases and J by 8 bases, with 10 bases of the junction left unmatched. This CDR3 spans 15 amino acids. The germline gives CDR1 MNHEY, CDR2 SMNVEV (reference sequence). The CDR3 bases are TGTGCCAGCAGCCGAAGGGGACTAGCGATGGATGAGCAGTTCTTC. Encoded protein: CASSRRGLAMDEQFF.

This clonotype occurred a few times. This chain uses TRBV24-1 with TRBJ1-5; TRBD1 aligns across 11 bases. Germline V CDR1 and CDR2: KGHDR, SFDVKD. Trimming took 4 bases from V and 0 from J; bases not matched to a gene: 4. This CDR3 comprises 17 residues. DNA for the CDR3: TGTGCCACCAGTGACGGACAGGGGGCTTATAGCAATCAGCCCCAGCATTTT. Protein sequence: CATSDGQGAYSNQPQHF.

This clonotype has a count of ten or more. The CDR3 DNA reads TGCAGCGTTAGACAGAGCTCCTACGAGCAGTACTTC. Encoded protein: CSVRQSSYEQYF. The chain employs TRBV29-1 and TRBJ2-7; D is possibly TRBD1 (5 bases). The CDR3 has 12 residues. Germline lookup yields CDR1 SQVTM and CDR2 ANQGSEA. Trimming left V 5 bases short and J 0 bases short, with 8 bases between.

This clonotype came up a few times. V is TRBV5-1 and J is TRBJ1-2, with 7 bases identical to TRBD1. CDR3 size: 14 residues. CDR1 is SGHRS, CDR2 YFSETQ, per germline. V dropped 4 bases and J dropped 2; count of bases not matched to a gene: 5. CDR3 residues: CASSPWDSNYGYTF. The CDR3 DNA is TGCGCCAGCAGCCCCTGGGACAGCAACTATGGCTACACCTTC.

CDR3 loop: CASSLWADETQYF. The CDR3 nucleotides read TGTGCCAGCAGTTTGTGGGCGGATGAGACCCAGTACTTC. The chain has TRBV12-3 or TRBV12-4 and TRBJ2-5, with D unresolved. There are 13 residues in the CDR3. Deletions cut 3 bases from V and 5 bases from J, with 10 bases between.

The J gene is TRBJ1-1, the V gene TRBV2, with 12 bases aligning to TRBD1. This CDR3 spans 16 amino acids. The ends lost 5 bases at V and 1 base at J; junction bases unmatched: 5. Per the germline V gene, CDR1 is SNHLY and CDR2 is FYNNEI. CDR3 sequence (DNA): TGTGCCAGCAGTTTCCCGGGACAGGGGGCGAACACTGAAGCTTTCTTT. Residues: CASSFPGQGANTEAFF.

V and J are TRBV14 and TRBJ2-7, with D unclear. The V gene lost 0 bases and the J gene lost 0 bases, with 12 bases spanning the gap. This CDR3 region has 16 residues. Germline values: CDR1 SGHDN, CDR2 FVKESK. The CDR3 loop reads CASSQDRRLYSYEQYF. As DNA, the CDR3 is TGTGCCAGCAGCCAAGATCGGAGACTTTACTCCTACGAGCAGTACTTC.

The rearrangement links TRBV15 to TRBJ2-7; TRBD2 agrees at 7 bases. Germline V gene lookup returns CDR1 LNHNV and CDR2 YYDKDF (reference sequence). There are 16 residues in the CDR3. V was pared by 3 bases and J by 0 bases, with 8 bases of the junction left unmatched. The CDR3: CATSSRSGISSYEQYF. CDR3 DNA sequence: TGTGCCACCAGCAGCAGAAGCGGGATTAGCTCCTACGAGCAGTACTTC. The full variable domain, in which reference TRBV15 and TRBJ2-7 provide the parts outside the CDR3, is DAMVIQNPRYQVTQFGKPVTLSCSQTLNHNVMYWYQQKSSQAPKLLFHYYDKDFNNEADTPDNFQSRRPNTSFCFLDIRSPGLGDTAMYLCATSSRSGISSYEQYFGPGTRLTVT.

This clonotype appeared a few times. V usage is TRBV7-2 and J usage is TRBJ2-7; a weak D match, TRBD1 (6 bases). CDR3 size: 14 residues. Germline CDR1 is SGHTA and CDR2 is FQGNSA. V was cut by 3 bases and J by 2 bases, with 11 bases left in between. The CDR3 protein is CASSFGTRPYEQYF. As DNA, the CDR3 is TGTGCCAGCAGCTTTGGGACAAGACCCTACGAGCAGTACTTC.

This clonotype was counted only a few times. The V and J genes are TRBV6-2 or TRBV6-3 and TRBJ2-5; tentative D call: TRBD1 (5 bases). CDR1 is MNHEY and CDR2 is SVGEGT in the germline V gene. CDR3 size: 15 residues. V dropped 0 bases and J dropped 5 bases, with 13 bases sitting between them. The CDR3 DNA sequence: TGTGCCAGCAGTTACTCGTCAGGGTCGCGTGAGACCCAGTACTTC. It yields the protein CASSYSSGSRETQYF.

The rearrangement joins TRBV4-1 to TRBJ2-6; no firm D call. The germline CDR1 and CDR2 sequences are MGHRA and YSYEKL. The CDR3 is made up of 20 amino acids. The V end lost 1 base, the J end lost 0 bases, and 19 bases lay between the germline ends. CDR3 region: CASSQGRAWQARSGANVLTF. In DNA, the CDR3 is TGCGCCAGCAGCCAAGGACGCGCTTGGCAGGCCCGCTCTGGGGCCAACGTCCTGACTTTC.

There are a few counts of this clonotype. The chain uses TRBV15 and TRBJ2-3; 8 bases line up with TRBD2. Germline lookup yields CDR1 LNHNV and CDR2 YYDKDF (reference sequence). Losses at the gene ends were 3 bases for V and 0 bases for J; bases not matched to a gene: 2. The CDR3 is made up of 15 amino acids. The CDR3 reads CATSSVAGSTDTQYF. DNA for the CDR3: TGTGCCACCAGCAGCGTAGCGGGAAGCACAGATACGCAGTATTTT.

This clonotype occurred many times. J is TRBJ2-5 and V is TRBV18, with 11 nucleotides matching TRBD1. V dropped 3 bases and J dropped 5; count of bases not matched to a gene: 5. Germline CDR1 is KGHSH and CDR2 is LQKENI. There are 15 residues in the CDR3. CDR3 bases: TGTGCCAGCTCACCCGGGACAGGGGGGTACGAGACCCAGTACTTC. Translation gives CASSPGTGGYETQYF.

This clonotype was counted ten times or more. The chain links TRBV4-3 to TRBJ1-4; the D is unclear. Trimming took off 4 bases at V and 8 bases at J, with 11 bases between the two ends. Germline V gene data show CDR1 as LGHNA and CDR2 as YSLEER. The CDR3 is 13 amino acids. The CDR3 DNA is TGCGCCAGCAGCCCCCGAATCGGGGAAAAACTGTTTTTT. Protein sequence: CASSPRIGEKLFF.

This clonotype was counted a few times. The chain links TRBV29-1 to TRBJ2-3; possible D gene TRBD2, 7 bases. The germline CDR1 and CDR2 sequences are SQVTM and ANQGSEA. The CDR3 consists of 15 residues. V lost 4 bases, J lost 6 bases, and 20 bases lay in between. The CDR3 DNA reads TGCAGCGTTGGTCCCCGGGGGGCGCCCGTGGATACGCAGTATTTT. As protein: CSVGPRGAPVDTQYF.